A selection of T cell receptor beta chains follows, all from one sample in a study of CD8 T cells in Susac syndrome. TCRdb passed the immunoSEQ multiplex PCR reads through MiXCR, listing each CDR3 protein once. The table includes about 240,000 distinct CDR3 sequences, less than 96% detected once. Sequencing used CD4+ T cells from PBMCs. The receptors stem from a human donor with Susac syndrome. Both conserved end residues are part of each CDR3. A D gene is named only where the DNA matches it firmly. A clone size is listed for some rows: how often the clone was seen (once, few, many), or a class if it is expanded.

D,J,V,size,DNA,CDR3
.,TRBJ2-4,TRBV5-1,.,TGCGCCAGCAGCCCCCGGACGGAAAACATTCAGTACTTC,CASSPRTENIQYF
TRBD2,TRBJ2-5,TRBV15,.,TGTGCCACCAGCAGAGATCGGCTAGCGGGAGAGAGGGGCTTCTTAGAGACCCAGTACTTC,CATSRDRLAGERGFLETQYF
.,TRBJ2-2,TRBV30,.,TGTGCCTGGAGTCCCTCTACCGGGGAGCTGTTTTTT,CAWSPSTGELFF
.,TRBJ1-4,TRBV20-1,.,TGCAGTGCTAGATCGAACTCCGGGACCCTTAATGAAAAACTGTTTTTT,CSARSNSGTLNEKLFF
.,TRBJ2-5,TRBV10-3,.,TGTGCCACCAGGGTAGGGGAGACCCAGTACTTC,CATRVGETQYF
.,TRBJ2-1,TRBV7-3,.,TGTGCTCCCGAAGTGGGAGTGGGTGAGCAGTTCTTC,CAPEVGVGEQFF
.,TRBJ1-3,TRBV5-1,.,TGCGCCAGCAGCTCGGACGGCACGACTGGAAACACCATATATTTT,CASSSDGTTGNTIYF
.,TRBJ2-3,TRBV29-1,.,TGCAGCGTTGATGGGCGCACAGATACGCAGTATTTT,CSVDGRTDTQYF
TRBD2,TRBJ2-1,TRBV24-1,once,TGTGCCACCAGTGGTCCAGCGGGAGGGAATGAGCAGTTCTTC,CATSGPAGGNEQFF
.,TRBJ2-7,TRBV28,.,TGTGCCAGCAGTTTAGGGTCGAATCGGCGCCTACGGGAGCAGTACTTC,CASSLGSNRRLREQYF
.,TRBJ1-2,TRBV6-5,.,TGTGCCAGCAGCCCTAAAAGGGGTTTCGGCTACACCTTC,CASSPKRGFGYTF
.,TRBJ2-1,TRBV18,.,TGTGCCAGCTCACCACGAGGGAACAATGAGCAGTTCTTC,CASSPRGNNEQFF
TRBD1,TRBJ2-7,TRBV29-1,.,TGCAGCGGCTCAGGGGGACGGCTATACGAGCAGTACTTC,CSGSGGRLYEQYF
.,TRBJ2-1,TRBV10-3,.,TGTGCCATCAGTCGGGACACCACTATAGATGAGCAGTTCTTC,CAISRDTTIDEQFF
TRBD1,TRBJ2-1,TRBV19,.,TGTGCCAGTAGTAGGCAGGACAGGTACAATGAGCAGTTCTTC,CASSRQDRYNEQFF
.,TRBJ2-7,TRBV19,.,TGTGCCAGTAGTCCAACACCAAGCTCCTACGAGCAGTACTTC,CASSPTPSSYEQYF
TRBD2,TRBJ2-1,TRBV9,.,TGTGCCAGCAGCCAGAGTAGCGGGAGTGGTGAGCAGTTCTTC,CASSQSSGSGEQFF
.,TRBJ2-6,TRBV6-5,.,TGTGCCAGCAGTTACGAGTCAGTGGGAAGGCGCTCTGGGGCCAACGTCCTGACTTTC,CASSYESVGRRSGANVLTF
.,TRBJ2-7,TRBV18,.,TGTGCCAGCTCACCAATGACTGCGAGCTCCTACGAGCAGTACTTC,CASSPMTASSYEQYF
.,TRBJ2-3,TRBV12-3/TRBV12-4,.,TGTGCCAGCAGAGAGGACATTGCTAGCACAGATACGCAGTATTTT,CASREDIASTDTQYF
.,TRBJ1-1,TRBV29-1,few,TGCAGCGTTGCCAGGGGCACTGAAGCTTTCTTT,CSVARGTEAFF
.,TRBJ2-7,TRBV6-6,.,TGTGCCAGCAGTTACCAAGGATCCTCCCGAGAGCAGTACTTC,CASSYQGSSREQYF
.,TRBJ2-7,TRBV20-1,.,TGCAGTGCTAGTGACGGCGGGCGGAATTCCTACGAGCAGTACTTC,CSASDGGRNSYEQYF
.,TRBJ1-5,TRBV2,.,TGTGCCAGCAGTCCCCACAGGAGCAATCAGCCCCAGCATTTT,CASSPHRSNQPQHF
.,TRBJ1-5,TRBV6-5,.,TGTGCCAGCAGTCAACACCTTAGCAATCAGCCCCAGCATTTT,CASSQHLSNQPQHF
TRBD2,TRBJ2-6,TRBV5-1,.,TGCGCCAGCAGCTACTCGAGCGGGGTCTCTGGGGCCAACGTCCTGACTTTC,CASSYSSGVSGANVLTF
.,TRBJ2-1,TRBV24-1,.,TGTGCCACCAGTGATTCCCTTCGGCGGGAGCAGTTCTTC,CATSDSLRREQFF
TRBD2,TRBJ2-1,TRBV20-1,once,TGCAGTGCTCGGGCTGCTAGCGGGAGCCCCCTCAACAATGAGCAGTTCTTC,CSARAASGSPLNNEQFF
.,TRBJ2-4,TRBV3-1,.,TGTGCCAGCAGCCAGAGGGAGACCGCCAAAAACATTCAGTACTTC,CASSQRETAKNIQYF
TRBD2,TRBJ2-4,TRBV15,.,TGTGCCACCAGCAGAGATATGGGGGGGATAAAAAACATTCAGTACTTC,CATSRDMGGIKNIQYF
.,TRBJ1-1,TRBV2,.,TGTGCCAGCAACGAGGGGAGAACTGAAGCTTTCTTT,CASNEGRTEAFF
.,TRBJ2-7,TRBV5-1,once,TGCGCCAGCAGCCTCATCCGGGACACCTCCTACGAGCAGTACTTC,CASSLIRDTSYEQYF
.,TRBJ2-3,TRBV3-1,.,TGTGCCAGCAGCCATGGGACCTTGCCGCAGTATTTT,CASSHGTLPQYF
TRBD1,TRBJ2-7,TRBV5-4,.,TGTGCCAGCAGCACGGCGACAGGGCGAACCTACGAGCAGTACTTC,CASSTATGRTYEQYF
.,TRBJ2-3,TRBV28,.,TGTGCCAGCAGTTTACGGGCAGACCTTATGGATACGCAGTATTTT,CASSLRADLMDTQYF
.,TRBJ2-7,TRBV27,.,TGTGCCAGCAGTTCGGCAGGGCCCTCCTACGAGCAGTACTTC,CASSSAGPSYEQYF
.,TRBJ2-5,TRBV27,.,TGTGCCAGCAGTTTATCTAGGGGCAGGGGTCAAGAGACCCAGTACTTC,CASSLSRGRGQETQYF
.,TRBJ1-1,TRBV28,.,TGTGCCAGCAGTTCACCCGCGGGAAACACTGAAGCTTTCTTT,CASSSPAGNTEAFF
.,TRBJ2-5,TRBV25-1,once,TGTGCCAGCAGTGAACAGGGGGCCGGGACTAGATCAGGGGAGACCCAGTACTTC,CASSEQGAGTRSGETQYF
.,TRBJ1-2,TRBV20-1,.,TGCAGTGCTAGAGTCGGACAGTCAGCCTATGGCTACACCTTC,CSARVGQSAYGYTF
.,TRBJ1-5,TRBV20-1,.,TGCAGTGCTAGAGATCAACCTGGGAAGCCCCAGCATTTT,CSARDQPGKPQHF
TRBD1,TRBJ1-5,TRBV29-1,once,TGCAGCGTCTGGACAGGGTTGGGTCAGCCCCAGCATTTT,CSVWTGLGQPQHF
TRBD1,TRBJ1-2,TRBV29-1,.,TGCAGCGTCCTCACGGACAGGCTTAACTATGGCTACACCTTC,CSVLTDRLNYGYTF
.,TRBJ1-2,TRBV20-1,once,TGCAGTGCTTCTCCGGGGTACCTCTTC,CSASPGYLF
.,TRBJ2-1,TRBV25-1,.,TGTGCCAGCCAATTCCAGGGACTCTCCAATGAGCAGTTCTTC,CASQFQGLSNEQFF
TRBD2,TRBJ2-7,TRBV12-3/TRBV12-4,.,TGTGCCAGCAGTTTAGACGGCCGGGGGGTACGTACCTACGAGCAGTACTTC,CASSLDGRGVRTYEQYF
.,TRBJ1-4,TRBV5-1,.,TGCGCCAGCAGCCTCGGACAGTTAAATGAAAAACTGTTTTTT,CASSLGQLNEKLFF
.,TRBJ2-7,TRBV7-9,.,TGTGCCAGCAGCTTATGGACAAGGGACGAGCAGTACTTC,CASSLWTRDEQYF
.,TRBJ1-2,TRBV28,.,TGTGCCAGCAGTTTGGGAGCCGATAACTATGGCTACACCTTC,CASSLGADNYGYTF
.,TRBJ1-1,TRBV7-3,.,TGTGCCAGCAGCTTAGTTGGACTCGTGAACACTGAAGCTTTCTTT,CASSLVGLVNTEAFF
.,TRBJ1-2,TRBV2,.,TGTGCCAGCTCCGTGGGGGCCCGGAGGGGCTACACCTTC,CASSVGARRGYTF
TRBD2,TRBJ2-1,TRBV5-6,.,TGTGCCAGTACGATGGGTTGGGCGAGCGGGGGGAATGAGCAGTTCTTC,CASTMGWASGGNEQFF
TRBD1,TRBJ2-5,TRBV5-1,.,TGCGCCAGCAGCCCCACAGGGGCCCCTCAAGAGACCCAGTACTTC,CASSPTGAPQETQYF
.,TRBJ1-1,TRBV12-3/TRBV12-4,.,TGTGCCAGCAGCCCGAACCGGGGAGCTGAAGCTTTCTTT,CASSPNRGAEAFF